This T cell receptor beta chain was observed in a study of early T cells in non-severe SARS-CoV-2 infection (dated by TCRdb to about 2021). The study in broad terms: Because TCR sequencing relied on bulk RNA taken from unsorted whole blood, pairing of alpha and beta chains was not possible. The paper's findings and limits, for the study overall: VDJdb matching was skewed toward anti-spike CD8 responses and likely underestimated virus-specific expansions, missing private and CD4 specificities.

Receptor libraries were prepared by 5' RACE. The sequencer listed for this sample is NextSeq 500. In the TCR library protocol, unique molecular identifiers were attached to individual cDNA molecules to correct for PCR bias and sequencing error. TCR alpha and beta chains were both sequenced, and the abundances of alpha and beta sequences in each sample were closely correlated with each other. The source study handled its data this way. Decombinator V4 was used to annotate TCR sequences for V gene, J gene and CDR3. Expanded TCRs were defined as changing significantly between any two time points under a Poisson model with p below 0.0001. TCR abundances were normalised to the total number of TCRs sequenced per sample and were expressed as counts per million. MAIT TCRs were defined by TRAV1-2 paired with TRAJ12, TRAJ20 or TRAJ33, and iNKT TCRs by TRAV10 paired with TRAJ18. VDJdb, accessed on 1 November 2021, was searched for TCRs annotated for CMV, EBV and SARS-CoV-2, and TCRs annotated for more than one antigen were excluded. Through fastp at Q25 and MiXCR, TCRdb rebuilt clones from the public reads, retaining in-frame beta chains. One record per CDR3 amino acid sequence lists the most common genes and DNA. TCRdb's processing, not the authors', yielded these V and J calls. The sample profile shows approximately 76,000 distinct CDR3 sequences; more than 12% of them were found once. Approximately 3.3% of the sample is in the top ten clones.

This clonotype has just a few counts. The antigen it recognizes is unknown. No qualities accompany the bases; no much larger clone lies one base away. From the germline V gene, CDR1 is MGHRA and CDR2 is YSYEKL. The cysteine opens and the phenylalanine closes a CDR3 of 16 amino acids. Only the CDR3 portion is preserved as DNA: 48 bases, with reading frame beginning at the first base. The junction carries 10 bases between V and J, which are trimmed by 1 base and 0 bases respectively. Set within a cohort of healthcare workers in London, UK, this nested case-control study involved weekly PCR testing of nasopharyngeal swabs along with blood sampling. Healthcare workers were recruited during the week of the UK lockdown, between 23 and 31 March 2020, and followed weekly for up to about 15 weeks.

This receptor was taken from an adult who was a healthcare worker with PCR-confirmed SARS-CoV-2 infection or an uninfected control (not recorded which). The chain is encoded by TRBV4-1 joined to TRBJ2-1; no D gene can be assigned with confidence. Sample: whole blood. CDR3 region: CASSQGPARSYNEQFF. The nucleotides are TGCGCCAGCAGCCAAGGTCCTGCCCGCTCCTACAATGAGCAGTTCTTC.